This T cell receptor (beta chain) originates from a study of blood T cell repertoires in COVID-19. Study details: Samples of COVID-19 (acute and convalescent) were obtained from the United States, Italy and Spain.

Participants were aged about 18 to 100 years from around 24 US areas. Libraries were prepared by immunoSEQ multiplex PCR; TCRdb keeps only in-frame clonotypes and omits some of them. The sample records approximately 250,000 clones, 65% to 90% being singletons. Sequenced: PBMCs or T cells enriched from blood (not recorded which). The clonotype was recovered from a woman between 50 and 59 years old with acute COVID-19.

CDR3 coding DNA: TGCGCCAGCAGCCAAGGTCTAGCGGGGGAATACAATGAGCAGTTCTTC. Protein sequence: CASSQGLAGEYNEQFF. The rearrangement links TRBV4-1 to TRBJ2-1; the match to TRBD2 covers 10 bases. This CDR3 has 16 amino acids. V lost 1 base to trimming and J lost 4 bases; unmatched junction nucleotides: 4. Germline V gene sequence: CDR1 MGHRA, CDR2 YSYEKL.